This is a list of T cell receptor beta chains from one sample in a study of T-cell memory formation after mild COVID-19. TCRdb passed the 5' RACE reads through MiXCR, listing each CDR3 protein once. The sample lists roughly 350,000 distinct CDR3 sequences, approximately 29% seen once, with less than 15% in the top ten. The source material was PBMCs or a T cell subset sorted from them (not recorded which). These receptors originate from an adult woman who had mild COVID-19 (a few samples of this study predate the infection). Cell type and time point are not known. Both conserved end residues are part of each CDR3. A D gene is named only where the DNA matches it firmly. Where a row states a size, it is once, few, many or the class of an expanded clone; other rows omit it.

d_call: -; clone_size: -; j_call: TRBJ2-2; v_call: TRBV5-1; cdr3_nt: TGCGCCAGCAGCCGGGGGATGGACAGAGGACTTCCCGGGGAGCTGTTTTTT; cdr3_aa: CASSRGMDRGLPGELFF
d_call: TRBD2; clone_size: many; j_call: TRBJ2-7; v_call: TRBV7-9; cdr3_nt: TGTGCCAGCAGCCCATGGGACAGAGGAGCGGGAGGGTCCTACGAGCAGTACTTC; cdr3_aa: CASSPWDRGAGGSYEQYF
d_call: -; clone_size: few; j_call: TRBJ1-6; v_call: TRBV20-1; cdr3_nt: TGCAGTGCTCTATCGGTTGCCAATTCACCCCTCCACTTT; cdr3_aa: CSALSVANSPLHF
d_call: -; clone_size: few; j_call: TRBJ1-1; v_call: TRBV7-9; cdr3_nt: TGTGCCAGCAGCACCGGGACACATATAGGGACTGAAGCTTTCTTT; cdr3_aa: CASSTGTHIGTEAFF
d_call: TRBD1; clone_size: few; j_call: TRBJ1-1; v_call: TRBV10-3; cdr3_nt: TGTGCCATCAGTGAGTCCGGGACAGGGGCCGCTGAAGCTTTCTTT; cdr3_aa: CAISESGTGAAEAFF
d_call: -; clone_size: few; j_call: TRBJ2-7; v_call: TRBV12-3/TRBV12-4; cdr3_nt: TGTGCCAGCAGCTACAGTGGCGAGCAGTACTTC; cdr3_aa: CASSYSGEQYF
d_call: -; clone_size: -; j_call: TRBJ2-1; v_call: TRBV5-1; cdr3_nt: TGCGCCAGCAGCCAAGGATGGGGGGCGGGGATGTACAATGAGCAGTTCTTC; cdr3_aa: CASSQGWGAGMYNEQFF
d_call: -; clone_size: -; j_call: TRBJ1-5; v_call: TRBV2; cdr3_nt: TGTGCCAGCAGGGTTCGGGCAGGTCAGCCCCAGCATTTT; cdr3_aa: CASRVRAGQPQHF
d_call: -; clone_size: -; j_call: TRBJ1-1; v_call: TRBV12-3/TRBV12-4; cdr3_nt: TGTGCCAGCAGTCCAGACAGGACTGAAGCTTTCTTT; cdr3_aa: CASSPDRTEAFF
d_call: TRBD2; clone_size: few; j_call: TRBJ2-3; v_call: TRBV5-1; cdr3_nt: TGCGCCAGCAGCTCCCTCGGGACTAGCGTCGGGAGCACAGATACGCAGTATTTT; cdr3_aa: CASSSLGTSVGSTDTQYF
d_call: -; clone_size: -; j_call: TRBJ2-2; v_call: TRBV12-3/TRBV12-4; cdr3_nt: TGTGCCAGCATTTTCGGGAGTTCAACCGGGGAGCTGTTTTTT; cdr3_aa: CASIFGSSTGELFF
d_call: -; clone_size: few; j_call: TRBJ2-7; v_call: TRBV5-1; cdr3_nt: TGCGCCAGCAGCTTGATGGGGGAAGGCTACGAGCAGTACTTC; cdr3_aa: CASSLMGEGYEQYF
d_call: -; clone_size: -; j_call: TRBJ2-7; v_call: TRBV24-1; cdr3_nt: TGTGCCACCAGTGACGGACAATCCTTGAACGAGCAGTACTTC; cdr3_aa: CATSDGQSLNEQYF
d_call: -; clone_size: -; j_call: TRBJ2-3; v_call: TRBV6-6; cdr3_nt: TGTGCCAGCAGTTCAGTGACGCAGTATTTT; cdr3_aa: CASSSVTQYF
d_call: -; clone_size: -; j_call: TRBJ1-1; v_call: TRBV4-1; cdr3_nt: TGCGCCAGCAGCCAAGCCTATACTGAAGCTTTCTTT; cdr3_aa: CASSQAYTEAFF